These 25 T cell receptor beta chains share one sample of origin, sequenced in a study of blood T cell repertoires in COVID-19. TCRdb keeps only in-frame clones here, not all; method: immunoSEQ multiplex PCR. This table holds tens of thousands of clones, less than 90% found once. Sequencing was carried out using peripheral blood. The source of these receptors is a human donor with active COVID-19. The donor label of this sample is uncertain.

This clone was recorded once. The rearrangement joins TRBV3-1 (or the pseudogene TRBV3-2) to TRBJ1-5; the match to TRBD1 covers 8 bases. CDR1 LGHDT and CDR2 YNNKEL come from the germline V gene (reference sequence). The CDR3 is 16 amino acids. Germline trimming cut 1 base from V and 7 bases from J; bases unmatched to any gene: 9. CDR3 nucleotides: TGTGCCAGCAGCCAAGGGACAGGGCGATCGGGGCAGCCCCAGCATTTT. This sequence encodes CASSQGTGRSGQPQHF.

CDR3 loop: CASSPGNYGYTF. In DNA form, the CDR3 reads TGTGCCAGCAGTCCAGGGAACTATGGCTACACCTTC. The chain is built from TRBV25-1 and TRBJ1-2, with a tentative D call TRBD1 (5 bases). Germline V gene data show CDR1 as MGHDK and CDR2 as SYGVNS. V lost 5 bases to trimming and J lost 2 bases, with 6 bases between them. There are 12 residues in the CDR3.

The V and J genes are TRBV5-6 and TRBJ1-1; no firm D call. Trimming shortened V by 7 bases and J by 7 bases, and 8 bases separated the two germline ends. This CDR3 has 10 amino acids. From germline, CDR1 is SGHDT and CDR2 YYEEEE. Written as DNA, the CDR3 is TGTGCCAGCGGGAGAAATGAAGCTTTCTTT. It codes for CASGRNEAFF.

The genes are TRBV7-6 and TRBJ2-2, with D unclear. Germline CDR1 SGHVS, CDR2 FNYEAQ. Trimming removed 5 bases from V and 3 bases from J, with 7 bases in between. The CDR3 totals 13 residues. The CDR3 sequence is CASSAFYTGELFF. The DNA of the CDR3 is TGTGCCAGCAGCGCGTTCTACACCGGGGAGCTGTTTTTT.

This chain connects TRBV5-1 to TRBJ1-1; no reliable D call. Trimming cost V 4 bases and J 5 bases, with 15 bases left between them. Germline CDR1 and CDR2: SGHRS and YFSETQ. This CDR3 has 14 amino acids. The CDR3 protein is CASSDGIYGTEAFF. The CDR3 bases are TGCGCCAGCAGCGACGGGATTTATGGGACTGAAGCTTTCTTT.

This clone was seen a few times. The chain is built from TRBV5-6 and TRBJ2-1; a weak D match, TRBD1 (5 bases). CDR3 size: 12 residues. Germline CDR1 reads SGHDT; CDR2 reads YYEEEE. V dropped 0 bases and J dropped 10 bases, with 8 bases sitting between them. In DNA, the CDR3 is TGTGCCAGCAGCTTGGCAGCAGGGGAGCAGTTCTTC. It is translated as CASSLAAGEQFF.

The chain uses TRBV9 and TRBJ2-2, with D unresolved. Trimming removed 2 bases from V and 0 bases from J, with 5 bases in between. This CDR3 has 14 amino acids. In germline, CDR1 is SGDLS, CDR2 YYNGEE. CDR3 protein: CASSVAPNTGELFF. The CDR3 DNA is TGTGCCAGCAGCGTGGCCCCGAACACCGGGGAGCTGTTTTTT.

The chain links TRBV5-6 to TRBJ1-2; D not resolved. V lost 4 bases to trimming and J lost 3 bases, with 25 bases between them. This CDR3 spans 18 amino acids. Germline CDR1 reads SGHDT; CDR2 reads YYEEEE. This chain's CDR3 is CASSGRTILIPDHYGYTF. The DNA of the CDR3 is TGTGCCAGCAGCGGGAGGACGATTCTTATACCCGATCACTATGGCTACACCTTC. The variable domain in full, completed from reference TRBV5-6 and TRBJ1-2, reads DAGVTQSPTHLIKTRGQQVTLRCSPKSGHDTVSWYQQALGQGPQFIFQYYEEEERQRGNFPDRFSGHQFPNYSSELNVNALLLGDSALYLCASSGRTILIPDHYGYTFGSGTRLTVV.

The rearrangement links TRBV6-2 or TRBV6-3 to TRBJ2-2; 12 bases map to TRBD2. V lost 3 bases and J lost 6; bases outside the gene matches: 14. The germline CDR1 and CDR2 sequences are MNHEY and SVGEGT. CDR3 length equals 19 residues. This CDR3 reads CASSYGTRLAGVYAGELFF. For the CDR3, the DNA is TGTGCCAGCAGTTATGGGACAAGACTAGCGGGGGTATACGCCGGGGAGCTGTTTTTT.

V usage is TRBV4-3 and J usage is TRBJ2-1; TRBD2 aligns across 7 bases. The germline V gene has CDR1 LGHNA and CDR2 YSLEER. V gave up 0 bases and J gave up 5 bases; unmatched junction bases: 4. CDR3 length equals 15 residues. The CDR3 DNA sequence: TGCGCCAGCAGCCAAGATAGTGGGGGGGACAATGAGCAGTTCTTC. Translation: CASSQDSGGDNEQFF.

This rearrangement joins TRBV5-6 to TRBJ2-4; 14 bases match TRBD2. V dropped 4 bases and J dropped 1; count of bases not matched to a gene: 7. The germline gives CDR1 SGHDT, CDR2 YYEEEE. This CDR3 comprises 18 residues. CDR3 nucleotide sequence: TGTGCCAGCAGCGCCGCGACTAGCGGGGGGGCGGCCAAAAACATTCAGTACTTC. Translated: CASSAATSGGAAKNIQYF.

This clone occurred a few times. The chain carries TRBV7-9 and TRBJ1-1; TRBD1 is a possible D gene (6 bases). V lost 5 bases, J lost 0 bases, and 19 bases lay in between. Germline values: CDR1 SEHNR, CDR2 FQNEAQ (reference sequence). The CDR3 has 17 amino acids. The CDR3 nucleotides are TGTGCCAGCAGCCAAGAGACAGGTTTTTCGATGAACACTGAAGCTTTCTTT. It codes for CASSQETGFSMNTEAFF.

In DNA, the CDR3 is TGTGCCAGCAGCTTACAGGGATCGAGACAGCCCCAGCATTTT. Translation gives CASSLQGSRQPQHF. V usage is TRBV5-4 and J usage is TRBJ1-5; D is possibly TRBD1 (6 bases). The CDR3 is 14 residues long. Germline V gene data show CDR1 as SGHNT and CDR2 as YYREEE (reference sequence). Trimming took 2 bases from V and 7 from J, leaving 13 bases between them.

Comment on this clone: Other nucleotide sequences from this sample produce the same CDR3. The V call is TRBV12-3 or TRBV12-4, the J call TRBJ1-2; D is possibly TRBD1 (5 bases). V was clipped by 6 bases and J by 5 bases, with 10 bases between them. CDR3 length: 12 amino acids. The CDR3 region is CASSPAGYGYTF. DNA of the CDR3: TGTGCCAGCAGCCCTGCAGGGTATGGCTACACCTTC.

The chain uses TRBV4-2 and TRBJ2-1; 11 nucleotides agree with TRBD2. The germline V gene encodes CDR1 LGHNA and CDR2 YNFKEQ. The CDR3 totals 16 residues. J gave up 4 bases and V 5 bases, and 7 bases lay outside the gene matches. Here the CDR3 reads CASSIQGLAEYNEQFF. CDR3 in DNA: TGTGCCAGCAGCATTCAGGGACTAGCGGAATACAATGAGCAGTTCTTC.

This clone has only one observation. The chain links TRBV6-5 to TRBJ2-1, with TRBD2 as a possible D gene (5 bases). Germline V CDR1 and CDR2: MNHEY, SVGAGI. Trimming removed 8 bases at V and 6 bases at J, with 11 bases between. The CDR3 spans 12 residues. DNA for the CDR3: TGTGCCAGCCGGGGAGTCCCCAATGAGCAGTTCTTC. It yields the protein CASRGVPNEQFF.

In DNA form, the CDR3 reads TGTGCCAGCAGTGTGGCCGGGACTAGCGGGGGTACCTACGAGCAGTACTTC. This gives the protein CASSVAGTSGGTYEQYF. The chain uses TRBV6-1 and TRBJ2-7; 14 nucleotides match TRBD2. Per germline, CDR1 MNHNS and CDR2 SASEGT. The CDR3 is 17 residues long. V shed 4 bases and J 2 bases; nucleotides not matched to a gene: 7.

The rearrangement joins TRBV3-1 (or the pseudogene TRBV3-2) to TRBJ1-2, with D possibly TRBD1 on 5 matching bases. The CDR3 has 15 residues. With 1 base removed from V and 4 bases from J, the gap between germline ends came to 13 bases. The germline V gene has CDR1 LGHDT and CDR2 YNNKEL (reference sequence). The CDR3 loop reads CASSQVGGDAYGYTF. Here the CDR3 DNA reads TGTGCCAGCAGCCAAGTGGGAGGGGACGCCTATGGCTACACCTTC.

This clone appeared a single time. The V and J genes are TRBV2 and TRBJ2-7; 11 bases match TRBD2. CDR3 length: 15 residues. Trimming took 5 bases from V and 3 from J; bases not matched to a gene: 6. Germline-derived CDR1 and CDR2 are SNHLY and FYNNEI. CDR3 bases: TGTGCCAGCAGTATCCCACTAGCGGGGGACTACGAGCAGTACTTC. Amino acid sequence: CASSIPLAGDYEQYF.

The rearrangement joins TRBV19 to TRBJ2-1; 12 bases are shared with TRBD2. Per the germline V gene, CDR1 is LNHDA and CDR2 is SQIVND (reference sequence). The V and J ends lost 10 bases and 7 bases, in that order; junction bases with no gene match: 14. The CDR3 spans 16 residues. The CDR3 bases are TGTGCCACCGCGCTCATCTTAACTAGCGGGGGGAATGAGCAGTTCTTC. Protein: CATALILTSGGNEQFF.

The CDR3 is CASSTRVMNTEAFF. CDR3 in DNA: TGTGCCAGCTCAACCAGGGTCATGAACACTGAAGCTTTCTTT. The chain employs TRBV18 and TRBJ1-1; possible D gene TRBD1, 5 bases. Trimming cost V 5 bases and J 0 bases, with 10 bases left between them. The germline CDR1 and CDR2 sequences are KGHSH and LQKENI. The CDR3 has 14 residues.

This clone was seen more than once but under ten times. The V call is TRBV19, the J call TRBJ1-5; 9 positions agree with TRBD1. The CDR3 sequence is 15 residues long. The V gene's germline CDR1 is LNHDA and CDR2 SQIVND (reference sequence). After removal of 6 bases from V and 4 bases from J, the junction contained 7 bases not matched to a gene. The CDR3 region is CASRTTGGANQPQHF. In DNA form, the CDR3 reads TGTGCCAGTAGGACTACAGGGGGCGCGAATCAGCCCCAGCATTTT.

This chain uses TRBV7-9 with TRBJ1-1; a weak D match, TRBD1 (5 bases). This CDR3 is built from 13 residues. Germline-derived CDR1 and CDR2 are SEHNR and FQNEAQ (reference sequence). The V end lost 6 bases, the J end lost 5 bases, and 13 bases lay between the germline ends. The CDR3: CASRTDRWTEAFF. Written as DNA, the CDR3 is TGTGCCAGCAGGACTGACAGATGGACTGAAGCTTTCTTT.

The V call is TRBV7-2, the J call TRBJ2-2, with TRBD2 identical over 9 bases. CDR1 and CDR2 from the germline V gene are SGHTA and FQGNSA. V trimming: 4 bases; J trimming: 1 base; junction bases outside the gene matches: 4. This CDR3 spans 16 amino acids. CDR3 amino acids: CASSSGLARNTGELFF. The DNA of the CDR3 is TGTGCCAGCAGCTCCGGACTAGCGAGGAACACCGGGGAGCTGTTTTTT. Together with reference TRBV7-2 and TRBJ2-2, the CDR3 gives the full variable domain: GAGVSQSPSNKVTEKGKDVELRCDPISGHTALYWYRQSLGQGLEFLIYFQGNSAPDKSGLPSDRFSAERTGGSVSTLTIQRTQQEDSAVYLCASSSGLARNTGELFFGEGSRLTVL.

The chain couples TRBV7-9 to TRBJ2-3; TRBD2 matches 11 bases. This CDR3 is built from 18 residues. The germline V gene has CDR1 SEHNR and CDR2 FQNEAQ (reference sequence). The V segment lost 5 bases and the J segment 2 bases; nucleotides outside the gene matches: 12. In nucleotides, the CDR3 is TGTGCCAGCAGCCCCACCCTCCTAGCGGGGGGCCCCACAGATACGCAGTATTTT. This gives the protein CASSPTLLAGGPTDTQYF. The whole variable domain, filled in from reference TRBV7-9 and TRBJ2-3, reads DTGVSQNPRHKITKRGQNVTFRCDPISEHNRLYWYRQTLGQGPEFLTYFQNEAQLEKSRLLSDRFSAERPKGSFSTLEIQRTEQGDSAMYLCASSPTLLAGGPTDTQYFGPGTRLTVL.